Listed below are T cell receptor beta chains from one sample, sequenced in a study of OX40 agonist ivuxolimab in advanced cancers. Some clones are missing from TCRdb's copy, which holds only in-frame ones; the method was immunoSEQ multiplex PCR. The sample contains about 26,000 clones, about nine tenths of which appear only once. Sequences were derived from CD4+ or CD8+ T cells sorted from blood, sampled in a trial of the OX40 agonist ivuxolimab. These receptors all stem from an adult with an advanced solid tumor such as melanoma, head and neck, liver or kidney cancer. CDR3s include the opening cysteine and the closing phenylalanine or tryptophan. D genes are given only for firm matches. The size field is filled for only some rows; it gives once, few, many or a size class.

D: -
J: TRBJ2-5
V: TRBV5-6
size: -
DNA: TGTGCCAGCAGCTTGGAGGCAGGGAGTCAGCAAGAGACCCAGTACTTC
CDR3: CASSLEAGSQQETQYF

D: TRBD2
J: TRBJ2-3
V: TRBV7-2
size: -
DNA: TGTGCCAGCAGCTCCCGACTAGCGGGGGGAACCGCTACGCAGTATTTT
CDR3: CASSSRLAGGTATQYF

D: -
J: TRBJ2-7
V: TRBV10-1
size: -
DNA: TGCGCCAGCAGTGGAACGGGAATCTACGAGCAGTACTTC
CDR3: CASSGTGIYEQYF

D: -
J: TRBJ2-5
V: TRBV18
size: -
DNA: TGTGCCAGCTCACCACCTAGACAGACCGGCCGGGAGACCCAGTACTTC
CDR3: CASSPPRQTGRETQYF

D: TRBD1
J: TRBJ2-7
V: TRBV28
size: few
DNA: TGTGCCACCGACCCACAGGGGGCGCTCAGGGACGAGCAGTACTTC
CDR3: CATDPQGALRDEQYF

D: -
J: TRBJ2-7
V: TRBV28
size: -
DNA: TGTGCCAGCAGTTTCGAACTCAACTATTACGAGCAGTACTTC
CDR3: CASSFELNYYEQYF

D: -
J: TRBJ2-7
V: TRBV29-1
size: -
DNA: TGCAGCGTTGGTCTCGGGACACCTGACTACGAGCAGTACTTC
CDR3: CSVGLGTPDYEQYF

D: TRBD1
J: TRBJ2-1
V: TRBV5-8
size: -
DNA: TGTGCCAGCAGCACACCGGGACAGGGGTATGAGCAGTTCTTC
CDR3: CASSTPGQGYEQFF

D: TRBD2
J: TRBJ2-1
V: TRBV28
size: few
DNA: TGTGCCAGCAGTCCCCCCCGCGCACTAGCGGGGGTTTTGGAGCAGTTCTTC
CDR3: CASSPPRALAGVLEQFF

D: -
J: TRBJ1-4
V: TRBV30
size: -
DNA: TGTGCCTGGAGCGGAGGGAAGGGTGAAAAACTGTTTTTT
CDR3: CAWSGGKGEKLFF

D: TRBD2
J: TRBJ2-1
V: TRBV5-1
size: -
DNA: TGCGCCAGCAGCTCTAGCGGGGGGTACAATGAGCAGTTCTTC
CDR3: CASSSSGGYNEQFF

D: TRBD2
J: TRBJ2-3
V: TRBV7-3
size: -
DNA: TGTGCCAGCAGCCCCTTCGGGGGGGCAGATACGCAGTATTTT
CDR3: CASSPFGGADTQYF

D: TRBD1
J: TRBJ2-7
V: TRBV7-9
size: few
DNA: TGTGCCAGCAGCCCAGGGACAGGCCAAGGAGACGAGCAGTACTTC
CDR3: CASSPGTGQGDEQYF

D: TRBD2
J: TRBJ2-7
V: TRBV7-3
size: -
DNA: TGTGCCAGCAGCTGGACTAGCGGGGGGACCTACGAGCAGTACTTC
CDR3: CASSWTSGGTYEQYF

D: -
J: TRBJ1-2
V: TRBV4-2
size: -
DNA: TGTGCCAGCGCGGGGGGGGCAAGTGGCTACACCTTC
CDR3: CASAGGASGYTF

D: TRBD2
J: TRBJ2-1
V: TRBV25-1
size: -
DNA: TGTGCCAGCAGTGAATACGGGGGGAGCTCCTACAATGAGCAGTTCTTC
CDR3: CASSEYGGSSYNEQFF

D: -
J: TRBJ2-1
V: TRBV5-5
size: once
DNA: TGTGCCAGCAGCTTGCCAGGGAACAATGAGCAGTTCTTC
CDR3: CASSLPGNNEQFF

D: -
J: TRBJ2-1
V: TRBV9
size: -
DNA: TGTGCCAGCAGCGTAAGGGACCCGGGTTATAATGAGCAGTTCTTC
CDR3: CASSVRDPGYNEQFF

D: -
J: TRBJ2-2
V: TRBV5-1
size: -
DNA: TGCGCCAGCAGCTCTACGAACACCGGGGAGCTGTTTTTT
CDR3: CASSSTNTGELFF

D: -
J: TRBJ2-2
V: TRBV10-3
size: -
DNA: TGTGCCATCAGTGACCCCGGCCAGGGCCTTACCACCGGGGAGCTGTTTTTT
CDR3: CAISDPGQGLTTGELFF

D: -
J: TRBJ2-3
V: TRBV19
size: -
DNA: TGTGCCAGTAGTACCCTTTTGGCAGATACGCAGTATTTT
CDR3: CASSTLLADTQYF

D: -
J: TRBJ2-3
V: TRBV27
size: -
DNA: TGTGCCAGCACCCCGTCGGGTCCCGAGGGTACGCAGTATTTT
CDR3: CASTPSGPEGTQYF

D: -
J: TRBJ1-1
V: TRBV5-4
size: -
DNA: TGTGCCAGCAGCTTGCGAGGGAACACTGAAGCTTTCTTT
CDR3: CASSLRGNTEAFF

D: -
J: TRBJ2-7
V: TRBV7-6
size: once
DNA: TGTGCCAGCAGCTTAGCCGGAGGAGGGTCCTCCTACGAGCAGTACTTC
CDR3: CASSLAGGGSSYEQYF

D: TRBD1
J: TRBJ2-1
V: TRBV11-2
size: -
DNA: TGTGCCAGCAGCTTGGGAGACAGGGATTACAATGAGCAGTTCTTC
CDR3: CASSLGDRDYNEQFF

D: -
J: TRBJ2-7
V: TRBV12-2
size: -
DNA: TGTGCAAGTCGCTCCGGGACTAGCATTTCCGAGCAGTACTTC
CDR3: CASRSGTSISEQYF

D: -
J: TRBJ2-2
V: TRBV19
size: -
DNA: TGTGCCAGTAGTATAGGGTCCCTACCCGGGGAGCTGTTTTTT
CDR3: CASSIGSLPGELFF

D: -
J: TRBJ2-1
V: TRBV6-1
size: -
DNA: TGTGCCACCGTCGGCCCGGGGTACTACAATGGGCAGTTCTTC
CDR3: CATVGPGYYNGQFF

D: TRBD1
J: TRBJ1-4
V: TRBV7-9
size: -
DNA: TGTGCCAGCAGCACCCTGGACAGGGGGGAAACTAATGAAAAACTGTTTTTT
CDR3: CASSTLDRGETNEKLFF

D: TRBD2
J: TRBJ2-7
V: TRBV7-2
size: -
DNA: TGTGCCAGCAGCTCCGGGACTAGCGGTTACGAGCAGTACTTC
CDR3: CASSSGTSGYEQYF

D: TRBD1
J: TRBJ1-5
V: TRBV7-9
size: -
DNA: TGTGCCAGCAGCTTGAAAGACAGGGATCAGCCCCAGCATTTT
CDR3: CASSLKDRDQPQHF

D: TRBD1
J: TRBJ1-5
V: TRBV28
size: -
DNA: TGTGCCAGCAGTTTATGGGGGACAGGTGGTCAGCCCCAGCATTTT
CDR3: CASSLWGTGGQPQHF

D: TRBD2
J: TRBJ2-3
V: TRBV7-6
size: -
DNA: TGTGCCAGCAGCCTCTGGACTAGACCTGATACGCAGTATTTT
CDR3: CASSLWTRPDTQYF

D: TRBD1
J: TRBJ1-1
V: TRBV4-2
size: -
DNA: TGTGCCAGCAATTACAGGGGGCTCCAGGAAGACACTGAAGCTTTCTTT
CDR3: CASNYRGLQEDTEAFF

D: -
J: TRBJ2-1
V: TRBV27
size: -
DNA: TGTGCCAGCAGCCCAACAGGGATCTCCTACAATGAGCAGTTCTTC
CDR3: CASSPTGISYNEQFF

D: TRBD2
J: TRBJ2-3
V: TRBV15
size: -
DNA: TGTGCCACCAGACGGACTAGCGGGATATACACAGATACGCAGTATTTT
CDR3: CATRRTSGIYTDTQYF

D: -
J: TRBJ2-7
V: TRBV5-1
size: once
DNA: TGCGCCAGCAGCTGGAAGACCGGGACCAGCTACGAGCAGTACTTC
CDR3: CASSWKTGTSYEQYF

D: -
J: TRBJ1-4
V: TRBV28
size: -
DNA: TGTGCCAGCAGTTTACTTCAGGGACGGGAAAAACTGTTTTTT
CDR3: CASSLLQGREKLFF

D: -
J: TRBJ1-5
V: TRBV13
size: -
DNA: TGTGCCAGCAGCTTGGCCGGGGACGGTCAGCCCCAGCATTTT
CDR3: CASSLAGDGQPQHF

D: -
J: TRBJ2-7
V: TRBV27
size: -
DNA: TGTGCCAGCAGTATAACACCGGGACTTCTATCCTACGAGCAGTACTTC
CDR3: CASSITPGLLSYEQYF

D: -
J: TRBJ2-7
V: TRBV28
size: -
DNA: TGTGCCAGCAGTTTCGGGCAGGTCGTACGCTACGAGCAGTACTTC
CDR3: CASSFGQVVRYEQYF

D: TRBD2
J: TRBJ2-1
V: TRBV4-2
size: -
DNA: TGTGCCAGCAGCCACCCCTCAGGAGCGGGGGGCACATCCAGCTCCTACAATGAGCAGTTCTTC
CDR3: CASSHPSGAGGTSSSYNEQFF

D: TRBD2
J: TRBJ2-1
V: TRBV15
size: -
DNA: TGTGCCACCAGCAGGGGACTAGCGGGAGATTACAATGAGCAGTTCTTC
CDR3: CATSRGLAGDYNEQFF

D: -
J: TRBJ2-5
V: TRBV28
size: -
DNA: TGTGCCAGCAGTTTATTGGGCACTGGGGTTCAAGAGACCCAGTACTTC
CDR3: CASSLLGTGVQETQYF

D: TRBD1
J: TRBJ1-2
V: TRBV7-6
size: -
DNA: TGTGCCAGCAGCTATCCCGGGACAGCTAGCTATGGCTACACCTTC
CDR3: CASSYPGTASYGYTF

D: -
J: TRBJ2-1
V: TRBV4-1
size: -
DNA: TGCGCCAGCAGCCAGGGACTGGGAGGCTCCTACAATGAGCAGTTCTTC
CDR3: CASSQGLGGSYNEQFF

D: -
J: TRBJ2-7
V: TRBV28
size: -
DNA: TGTGCCAGCAGGGTTGGGCGGTCGGCCTACGAGCAGTACTTC
CDR3: CASRVGRSAYEQYF

D: -
J: TRBJ1-2
V: TRBV7-8
size: -
DNA: TGTGCCAGCAGCTTAACGGCAGGGACCTTCCACCATGGCTACACCTTC
CDR3: CASSLTAGTFHHGYTF

D: -
J: TRBJ2-7
V: TRBV19
size: -
DNA: TGTGCCAGTAGTATAGTCCAGGGACGGGAGCAGTACTTC
CDR3: CASSIVQGREQYF

D: TRBD1
J: TRBJ2-7
V: TRBV4-1
size: once
DNA: TGCGCCAGCAGCCCGACAGGGGCAGTCAACGAGCAGTACTTC
CDR3: CASSPTGAVNEQYF

D: TRBD2
J: TRBJ2-3
V: TRBV15
size: -
DNA: TGTGCCACCACACCCGGGACTAGCGGGAGTTCTACGCAGTATTTT
CDR3: CATTPGTSGSSTQYF

D: -
J: TRBJ2-5
V: TRBV30
size: -
DNA: TGTGCCTGGAGGGCCGCTAGCCAAACTTGGGGGGAGACCCAGTACTTC
CDR3: CAWRAASQTWGETQYF

D: TRBD2
J: TRBJ2-3
V: TRBV23-1
size: -
DNA: TGCGCCAGCAGCCAGACTAGCGGGGGGGCAGATACGCAGTATTTT
CDR3: CASSQTSGGADTQYF